This TCR beta chain was observed in a study of T cells in Graves' hyperthyroidism and ophthalmopathy. Many counts were recorded for this clonotype. Researchers took RNA transcripts and amplified the TCR beta CDR3 regions from them. HTBI primers were employed in a first-round RT-PCR of the TCR CDR3. TCRdb called the multiplex PCR reads again in MiXCR, with one record for every CDR3 protein. This table holds just over 550,000 distinct CDR3 sequences, roughly 46% found once. Material: peripheral blood or thyroid tissue (not recorded which). The receptor's source is a woman aged 18-29 years with Graves' hyperthyroidism.

CDR3 sequence reads: CASSAVWAGQETQYF. Here the CDR3 DNA reads TGTGCCAGCAGCGCGGTTTGGGCGGGACAGGAGACCCAGTACTTC. The genes are TRBV5-6 and TRBJ2-5; a possible D gene is TRBD1 (7 bases). Trimming stripped 4 bases from V and 5 bases from J, with 18 bases between. Germline V CDR1 and CDR2: SGHDT, YYEEEE. The CDR3 covers 15 residues.